Below, 5 T cell receptor beta chains from the same sample are listed, as sequenced in a study of Ad26.COV2.S vaccination and SARS-CoV-2 variants. Repertoires were generated with immunoSEQ multiplex PCR, while TCRdb's copy carries only in-frame clones and drops some. Seen here are about 320,000 clones, 90% observed once, and the top ten hold 5% to 6.5%. The treatment here: around 19 received Ad26.COV2.S at low or high dose, single or two shots; several received placebo; per-sample allocation not given. Repertoires come from day 63 after the first vaccine or placebo injection. The specimen was peripheral blood, collected in a trial of Ad26.COV2.S vaccine versus placebo. The receptors were gathered from a person between 18 and 59 years old who received the Ad26.COV2.S COVID-19 vaccine or a placebo.

This clone was seen once. The chain couples TRBV5-6 to TRBJ2-5; possibly TRBD2 for D (6 bases). Germline V lookup: CDR1 SGHDT, CDR2 YYEEEE. The CDR3 runs 16 residues. The V end was cut by 4 bases, the J end by 4 bases, with 20 bases between. CDR3 DNA: TGTGCCAGCAGCCCTGCCCCGGCGGGGTTAGGAGAGACCCAGTACTTC. The encoded protein is CASSPAPAGLGETQYF.

The chain employs TRBV5-1 and TRBJ2-3; D is ambiguous. V was pared by 0 bases and J by 3 bases, with 20 bases between. The germline V gene has CDR1 SGHRS and CDR2 YFSETQ. The CDR3 is 18 amino acids. In DNA form, the CDR3 reads TGCGCCAGCAGCTTGGGAGAGTCTGGGTCTTATACAACAGATACGCAGTATTTT. It is translated as CASSLGESGSYTTDTQYF.

The chain carries TRBV4-3 and TRBJ2-1; TRBD2 agrees at 7 bases. The CDR3 spans 16 residues. Germline V gene data show CDR1 as LGHNA and CDR2 as YSLEER. J was trimmed by 5 bases and V by 0 bases; bases with no gene match: 7. For the CDR3, the DNA is TGCGCCAGCAGCCAAGATAGGGCTAGCGGAGACAATGAGCAGTTCTTC. This encodes CASSQDRASGDNEQFF.

This clone was seen a single time. The chain joins TRBV6-1 to TRBJ1-1; a possible D gene is TRBD1 (5 bases). Per germline, CDR1 MNHNS and CDR2 SASEGT. With 2 bases removed from V and 7 bases from J, the gap between germline ends came to 17 bases. The CDR3 consists of 15 residues. The CDR3 region is CASSERWGRTVEAFF. DNA of the CDR3: TGTGCCAGCAGTGAAAGGTGGGGCAGGACCGTTGAAGCTTTCTTT.

Details on this clone: Being one base from a much bigger clone, this may be a read error. The identical CDR3 is also encoded by other nucleotide sequences in the sample. The chain joins TRBV6-2 or TRBV6-3 to TRBJ1-2, with D uncertain. Trimming took off 4 bases at V and 4 bases at J, with 7 bases between the two ends. The CDR3 is 12 amino acids. The germline V gene encodes CDR1 MNHEY and CDR2 SVGEGT. CDR3 coding DNA: TGTGCCAGCAGTTTAGATTCCTATGGCTACACCTTC. Amino acid sequence: CASSLDSYGYTF.